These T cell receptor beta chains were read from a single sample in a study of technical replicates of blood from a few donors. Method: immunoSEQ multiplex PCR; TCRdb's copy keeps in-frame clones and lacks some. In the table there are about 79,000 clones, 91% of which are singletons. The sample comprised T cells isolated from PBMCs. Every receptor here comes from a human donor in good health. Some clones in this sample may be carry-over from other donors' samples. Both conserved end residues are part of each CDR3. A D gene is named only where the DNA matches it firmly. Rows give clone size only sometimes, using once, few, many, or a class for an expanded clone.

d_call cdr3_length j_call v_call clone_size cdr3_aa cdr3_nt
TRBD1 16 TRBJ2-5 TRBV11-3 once CASSSRDRGGQETQYF TGTGCCAGCAGCTCCCGAGACAGGGGAGGCCAAGAGACCCAGTACTTC
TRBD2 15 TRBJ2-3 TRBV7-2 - CASTAGGVSTDTQYF TGTGCCAGCACCGCGGGGGGGGTTAGCACAGATACGCAGTATTTT
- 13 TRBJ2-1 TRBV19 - CASSRRSGNEQFF TGTGCCAGTAGCCGTAGAAGCGGAAATGAGCAGTTCTTC
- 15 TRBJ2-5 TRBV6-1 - CASSPRGEGGETQYF TGTGCCAGCAGTCCGCGGGGCGAGGGAGGAGAGACCCAGTACTTC
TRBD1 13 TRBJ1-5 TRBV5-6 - CASSSTGDQPQHF TGTGCCAGCAGCTCGACAGGGGACCAGCCCCAGCATTTT
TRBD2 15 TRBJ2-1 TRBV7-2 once CASSTGLAGTWEQFF TGTGCCAGCAGCACCGGACTAGCGGGAACGTGGGAGCAGTTCTTC
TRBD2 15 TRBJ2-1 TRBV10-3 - CAISVRTSGSSEQFF TGTGCCATCAGTGTCAGGACTAGCGGGAGTAGTGAGCAGTTCTTC
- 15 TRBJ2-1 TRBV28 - CATLGGLAEGNEQFF TGTGCCACTCTGGGGGGTTTGGCGGAGGGCAATGAGCAGTTCTTC
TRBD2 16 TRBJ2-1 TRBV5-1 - CASSLGGSGRGNEQFF TGCGCCAGCAGCTTGGGGGGTAGCGGGAGGGGCAATGAGCAGTTCTTC
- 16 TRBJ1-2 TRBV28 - CASSLNSGKRSYGYTF TGTGCCAGCAGCCTGAATAGCGGGAAACGGAGCTATGGCTACACCTTC
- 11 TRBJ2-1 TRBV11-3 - CASSLGREQFF TGTGCCAGCAGCTTAGGCAGGGAGCAGTTCTTC
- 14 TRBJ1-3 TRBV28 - CASSLQGFGNTIYF TGTGCCAGCAGTTTGCAGGGTTTTGGAAACACCATATATTTT
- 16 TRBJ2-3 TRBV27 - CASSLAGLASLYTQYF TGTGCCAGCAGTTTAGCCGGGCTAGCGAGCCTTTATACGCAGTATTTT
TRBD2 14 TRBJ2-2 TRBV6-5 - CASRASGAAGELFF TGTGCCAGCAGGGCTAGCGGGGCTGCCGGGGAGCTGTTTTTT
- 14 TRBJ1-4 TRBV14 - CASSHRLRNEKLFF TGTGCCAGCAGCCACCGACTGAGGAATGAAAAACTGTTTTTT
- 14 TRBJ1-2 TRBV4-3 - CASSLRVSNYGYTF TGCGCCAGCAGCCTTCGAGTCTCTAACTATGGCTACACCTTC
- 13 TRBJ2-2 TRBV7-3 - CASSLLRSGELFF TGTGCCAGCAGCTTACTGAGGAGCGGGGAGCTGTTTTTT
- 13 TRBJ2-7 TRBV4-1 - CASSQVLSYEQYF TGCGCCAGCAGCCAAGTCCTTTCCTACGAGCAGTACTTC
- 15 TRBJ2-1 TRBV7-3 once CASSFRKGIYNEQFF TGTGCCAGCAGCTTCCGAAAGGGGATCTACAATGAGCAGTTCTTC
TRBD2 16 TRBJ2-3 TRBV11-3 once CASSLVVGRASDTQYF TGTGCCAGCAGCTTAGTAGTCGGGAGGGCCTCTGATACGCAGTATTTT
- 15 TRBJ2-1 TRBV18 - CASSMGSHLYNEQFF TGTGCCAGCTCAATGGGGAGTCACCTCTACAATGAGCAGTTCTTC
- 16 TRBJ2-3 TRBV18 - CASSPPSALSTDTQYF TGTGCCAGCTCACCACCGAGCGCGCTCAGCACAGATACGCAGTATTTT
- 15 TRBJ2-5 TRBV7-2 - CASSAGTLLQETQYF TGTGCCAGCAGCGCCGGGACACTTCTTCAAGAGACCCAGTACTTC
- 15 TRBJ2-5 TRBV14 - CASSQAQSPSETQYF TGTGCCAGCAGCCAAGCACAGTCGCCGTCAGAGACCCAGTACTTC
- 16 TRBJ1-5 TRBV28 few CASSVRRQGGNQPQHF TGTGCCAGCAGTGTGCGTCGACAAGGGGGCAATCAGCCCCAGCATTTT
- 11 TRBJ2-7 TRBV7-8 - CASSLAREQYF TGTGCCAGCAGCTTAGCGCGAGAGCAGTACTTC
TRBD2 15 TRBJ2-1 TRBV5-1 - CASRRTSGGTNEQFF TGCGCCAGCAGAAGGACTAGCGGGGGAACAAATGAGCAGTTCTTC
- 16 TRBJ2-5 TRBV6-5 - CASSYSYGQQVETQYF TGTGCCAGCAGTTACTCGTATGGCCAACAAGTGGAGACCCAGTACTTC
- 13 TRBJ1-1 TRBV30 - CAWSVGGNTEAFF TGTGCCTGGAGTGTCGGCGGGAACACTGAAGCTTTCTTT
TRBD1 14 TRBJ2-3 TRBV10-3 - CAIKGQGNTDTQYF TGTGCCATCAAGGGACAGGGGAACACAGATACGCAGTATTTT
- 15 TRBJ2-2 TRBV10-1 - CASSDGLASSGELFF TGCGCCAGCAGTGATGGGTTGGCTAGCTCCGGGGAGCTGTTTTTT
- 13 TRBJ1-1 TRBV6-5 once CASSRGRGTEAFF TGTGCCAGCTCTAGGGGAAGGGGAACTGAAGCTTTCTTT
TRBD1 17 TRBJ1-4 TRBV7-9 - CASSLEGQGGLGEKLFF TGTGCCAGCAGCTTAGAAGGACAGGGAGGGTTAGGTGAAAAACTGTTTTTT
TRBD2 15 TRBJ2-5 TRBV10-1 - CASSPGLAYSETQYF TGCGCCAGCAGCCCGGGACTAGCATATTCGGAGACCCAGTACTTC
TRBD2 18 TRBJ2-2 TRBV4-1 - CASSRGLAGGPRGGELFF TGCGCCAGCAGCCGGGGACTAGCGGGAGGGCCGAGGGGCGGGGAGCTGTTTTTT
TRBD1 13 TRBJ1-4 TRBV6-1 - CASSRDRDEKLFF TGTGCCAGCAGTCGGGACAGAGATGAAAAACTGTTTTTT
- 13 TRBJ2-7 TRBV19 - CATIDWSSYEQYF TGTGCCACAATCGACTGGAGCTCCTACGAGCAGTACTTC
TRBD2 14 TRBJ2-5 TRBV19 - CASRPLAGRETQYF TGTGCCAGTAGGCCACTAGCGGGCCGGGAGACCCAGTACTTC
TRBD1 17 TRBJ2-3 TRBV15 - CATSRELGQGAADTQYF TGTGCCACCAGCAGAGAATTGGGACAGGGGGCCGCAGATACGCAGTATTTT
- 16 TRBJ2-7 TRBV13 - CASSLTDRLQGNEQYF TGTGCCAGCAGCCTTACCGACCGGCTTCAGGGGAACGAGCAGTACTTC
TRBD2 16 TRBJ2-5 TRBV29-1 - CSVEDQLAGVEETQYF TGCAGCGTTGAAGATCAACTAGCGGGAGTGGAAGAGACCCAGTACTTC
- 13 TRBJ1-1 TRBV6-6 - CASSARGGTEAFF TGTGCCAGCAGTGCTAGAGGGGGCACTGAAGCTTTCTTT
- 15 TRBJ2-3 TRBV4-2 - CASSQDGTFTDTQYF TGTGCCAGCAGCCAGGACGGGACTTTCACAGATACGCAGTATTTT
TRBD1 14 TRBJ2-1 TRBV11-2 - CASSVDRVGNEQFF TGTGCCAGCAGCGTAGACAGGGTAGGAAATGAGCAGTTCTTC
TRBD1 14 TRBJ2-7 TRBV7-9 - CASGPEDRWYEQYF TGTGCCAGCGGACCTGAGGACAGGTGGTACGAGCAGTACTTC
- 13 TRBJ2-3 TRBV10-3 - CATDPLGVDTQYF TGTGCCACTGACCCGCTCGGGGTTGATACGCAGTATTTT
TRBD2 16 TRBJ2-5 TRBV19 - CASSWTSGSIGETQYF TGTGCCAGTAGTTGGACTAGCGGGAGCATTGGAGAGACCCAGTACTTC